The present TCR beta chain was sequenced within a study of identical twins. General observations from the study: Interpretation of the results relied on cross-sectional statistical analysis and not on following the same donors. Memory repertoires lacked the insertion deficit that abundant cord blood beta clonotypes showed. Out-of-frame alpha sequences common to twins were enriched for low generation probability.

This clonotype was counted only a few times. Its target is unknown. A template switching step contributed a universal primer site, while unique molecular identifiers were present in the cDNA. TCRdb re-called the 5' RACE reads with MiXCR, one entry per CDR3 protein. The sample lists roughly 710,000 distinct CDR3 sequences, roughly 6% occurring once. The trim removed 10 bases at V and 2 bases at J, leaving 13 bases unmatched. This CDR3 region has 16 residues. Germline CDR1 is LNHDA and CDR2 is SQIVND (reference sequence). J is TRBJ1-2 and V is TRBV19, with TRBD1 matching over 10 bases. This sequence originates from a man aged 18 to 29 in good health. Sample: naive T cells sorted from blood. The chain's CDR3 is CATNDPGTGANYGYTF. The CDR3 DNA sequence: TGTGCCACTAATGACCCCGGGACAGGGGCGAACTATGGCTACACCTTC.